Listed below are T cell receptor beta chains from one sample, sequenced in a study of T-cell memory formation after mild COVID-19. A single record per CDR3 protein comes from TCRdb applying MiXCR to the 5' RACE reads. The table includes 100,000 to 150,000 distinct CDR3 sequences, approximately 5.9% detected once. The sequenced material came from PBMCs or a T cell subset sorted from them (not recorded which). The source of these receptors is an adult woman who had mild COVID-19 (a few samples of this study predate the infection). Cell type and time point are not known. CDR3s include the opening cysteine and the closing phenylalanine or tryptophan. Each record gives: V gene, clone size, J gene, D gene, CDR3 DNA, CDR3 protein. A D gene is named only where the DNA matches it firmly. The listing skips clone size in some rows; elsewhere it reads once, few, many or a size class.

>TRBV21-1|few|TRBJ1-5|-
TGTGCCAGCAGCAAAGCCGCCTCGGGGCTTGGTCAGCCCCAGCATTTT
CASSKAASGLGQPQHF
>TRBV7-2|few|TRBJ1-3|-
TGTGCCAGCAGCACCCAGGACAGTCCTGGAAACACCATATATTTT
CASSTQDSPGNTIYF
>TRBV4-3|-|TRBJ1-6|TRBD1
TGCGCCAGCAGCCAAGTTCACAGGGGACGTTACGGGTCCTCCCTCCACTTT
CASSQVHRGRYGSSLHF
>TRBV29-1|-|TRBJ2-3|-
TGCAGCTTTGCCCAGGACAGCAGCACAGATACGCAGTATTTT
CSFAQDSSTDTQYF
>TRBV7-2|-|TRBJ2-7|-
TGTGCCAGCAAGTCCGGCAGGGGAACATACGAGCAGTACTTC
CASKSGRGTYEQYF
>TRBV5-1|many|TRBJ1-2|TRBD1
TGCGCCAGCAGCTTCTTCGGTCAGGGGGACTATGGCTACACCTTC
CASSFFGQGDYGYTF
>TRBV20-1|-|TRBJ2-3|-
TGCAGTGCCCAGAATCCAGGGGCCGGGGATACGCAGTATTTT
CSAQNPGAGDTQYF
>TRBV3-1|-|TRBJ2-3|-
TGTGCCAGCAGCCTGGATCATTTAGGCAATACGCAGTATTTT
CASSLDHLGNTQYF
>TRBV5-1|many|TRBJ2-7|-
TGCGCCAGCAGCTCGGACTTGCTTAGCTCCTACGAGCAGTACTTC
CASSSDLLSSYEQYF
>TRBV4-2|few|TRBJ1-1|-
TGTGCCAGCAGCCAAGATCCTAGGGGGGATGGCGGAACACTCACTGAAGCTTTCTTT
CASSQDPRGDGGTLTEAFF
>TRBV7-2|few|TRBJ1-4|-
TGTGCCAGCAGCTTAGGACAATCGGGGGAAAAACTGTTTTTT
CASSLGQSGEKLFF
>TRBV5-1|-|TRBJ2-3|TRBD2
TGCGCCAGCACCCTCGGGGGGGCGTCGTTTCCAGATACGCAGTATTTT
CASTLGGASFPDTQYF
>TRBV7-8|-|TRBJ1-3|-
TGTGCCAGCAGCTTTGGGCAGGGGAAAGGAAACACCATATATTTT
CASSFGQGKGNTIYF
>TRBV29-1|few|TRBJ2-2|TRBD1
TGCAGCGTAGGGGACAGGGGGAGCGTCGGGGAGCTGTTTTTT
CSVGDRGSVGELFF
>TRBV7-2|many|TRBJ1-2|TRBD1
TGTGCCAGCAGCTTAGGAATTCGAGGGACAGGTTATGGCTACACCTTC
CASSLGIRGTGYGYTF
>TRBV20-1|-|TRBJ1-4|-
TGCAGTGCTAGTGTAGCCCTGGGTGAAAAACTGTTTTTT
CSASVALGEKLFF
>TRBV27|many|TRBJ2-1|-
TGTGCCAGCAGTTTAGGATCAGGGACGGGGTCCTACAATGAGCAGTTCTTC
CASSLGSGTGSYNEQFF
>TRBV7-2|many|TRBJ2-3|TRBD2
TGTGCCAGCCGACTAGCGGGGGCAGATACGCAGTATTTT
CASRLAGADTQYF
>TRBV7-2|few|TRBJ2-7|TRBD2
TGTGCCAGCAGCTCGGGACTAGCGGGGGGGCCGGGTGAGCAGTACTTC
CASSSGLAGGPGEQYF
>TRBV5-1|many|TRBJ1-6|TRBD1
TGCGCCAGCAGCTTTGACAGGGGCGGCTATAATTCACCCCTCCACTTT
CASSFDRGGYNSPLHF
>TRBV2|few|TRBJ2-6|-
TGTGCCAGCAGTGTCGTACAGGGTCGAGGGGCCAACGTCCTGACTTTC
CASSVVQGRGANVLTF
>TRBV7-2|-|TRBJ2-5|TRBD2
TGTGCCAGCAGCCGAGGGGCTAGCGGGATCCAAGAGACCCAGTACTTC
CASSRGASGIQETQYF
>TRBV12-3/TRBV12-4|medium-sized|TRBJ1-1|TRBD1
TGTGCCAGCAGCCTGGCTCTAGGACAGGGGTACACTGAAGCTTTCTTT
CASSLALGQGYTEAFF
>TRBV5-1|few|TRBJ2-3|TRBD2
TGCGCCAGCAGCTCAAGAAGCGGGGAAGATACGCAGTATTTT
CASSSRSGEDTQYF
>TRBV30|many|TRBJ2-3|-
TGTGCCTGGAGTGTAACGGCAGATACGCAGTATTTT
CAWSVTADTQYF
>TRBV7-2|-|TRBJ1-1|-
TGTGCCAGCAGCTTTAGTCTGGGGGGGAGCACTGAAGCTTTCTTT
CASSFSLGGSTEAFF
>TRBV21-1|few|TRBJ2-7|-
TGTGCCAGCAGCTCGCCGGACCCGGGTGAGCAGTACTTC
CASSSPDPGEQYF
>TRBV10-3|-|TRBJ2-7|TRBD1
TGTGCCATCAGTGAAGACAGGGGCTACGAGCAGTACTTC
CAISEDRGYEQYF
>TRBV13|-|TRBJ2-4|-
TGTGCCAGCAGCCATGCCGGGCCTATGGGCAAAAACATTCAGTACTTC
CASSHAGPMGKNIQYF
>TRBV2|-|TRBJ1-2|TRBD1
TGTGCCAGCAGTCAACTTAAACTAGACAGGGCGTCAGTCTATGGCTACACCTTC
CASSQLKLDRASVYGYTF
>TRBV5-1|many|TRBJ2-3|-
TGCGCCAGCAGCTTGGTGTCAGGGGCCAACACAGATACGCAGTATTTT
CASSLVSGANTDTQYF
>TRBV10-3|many|TRBJ2-1|TRBD2
TGTGCCATCAGTGAGCCCCGCGGACTAGCGGGAGCGAAGCAGTTCTTC
CAISEPRGLAGAKQFF
>TRBV10-3|-|TRBJ1-1|TRBD1
TGTGCCATCAGCGGAGGACAGGGCGTCACTGAAGCTTTCTTT
CAISGGQGVTEAFF